Listed below are T cell receptor beta chains from one sample, sequenced in a study of T cell repertoires in aging, cancer and after chemotherapy. TCRdb re-called the multiplex PCR reads through MiXCR, storing one row per CDR3 protein. The data contain thousands of distinct CDR3 sequences, 25% of them singletons. The sample consisted of blood. The source of these receptors is a human donor with a solid tumor. Each CDR3 is given with its conserved first and last residue. D genes are given only for firm matches. Clone size is shown for a subset of rows, as once, few, many or a class of expanded clone.

cdr3_nt cdr3_aa clone_size v_call d_call j_call
TGTGCCAGCAACGTCCCCAGCAACACTGAAGCTTTCTTT CASNVPSNTEAFF medium-sized TRBV5-4 - TRBJ1-1
TGTGCCAGCTCACCACCCCAGAGGGAGGGCCGTCATGAGCAGTTCTTC CASSPPQREGRHEQFF medium-sized TRBV18 TRBD2 TRBJ2-1
TGCAGCGCCCCGGGACAGGGAAGGGTTGGCTACACCTTC CSAPGQGRVGYTF large TRBV29-1 TRBD1 TRBJ1-2
TGCAGCGTCACCGAATTCTACGAGCAGTACTTC CSVTEFYEQYF few TRBV29-1 - TRBJ2-7
TGCAGTGCTTTGACCGACGCTCAATACAATGAGCAGTTCTTC CSALTDAQYNEQFF medium-sized TRBV20-1 - TRBJ2-1
TGTGCCAGCAGACTAGCTGAAAGCTCCTACGAGCAGTACTTC CASRLAESSYEQYF medium-sized TRBV6-1 - TRBJ2-7
TGTGCTCTGGAGTTCTTGGGGGGACAGGGGGGCGAGCAGTACTTC CALEFLGGQGGEQYF medium-sized TRBV30 TRBD1 TRBJ2-7
TGTGCCAGCAGTTTCCCGAACAATGAGCAGTTCTTC CASSFPNNEQFF medium-sized TRBV27 - TRBJ2-1
TGTGCCAGCAGCATCGGGGCAGGGGCTCTGGTGGAGCAGTACTTC CASSIGAGALVEQYF - TRBV5-5 - TRBJ2-7
TGTGCCAGCACGGCTAGGACAGGGGGCGCGGAAAAACTGTTTTTT CASTARTGGAEKLFF medium-sized TRBV6-5 TRBD1 TRBJ1-4
TGCGCCAGCAGCCAAGCGCCTAGCGGAGGGGTTTACAATGAGCAGTTCTTC CASSQAPSGGVYNEQFF - TRBV4-3 TRBD2 TRBJ2-1
TGTGCCAGCAGTTTTACTCGGACAGGGGATGGCTACACCTTC CASSFTRTGDGYTF medium-sized TRBV12-3/TRBV12-4 TRBD1 TRBJ1-2
TGTGCCAGCAGCCCTATAGCGGGAGGAGGTAATGAGCAGTTCTTC CASSPIAGGGNEQFF medium-sized TRBV4-2 TRBD2 TRBJ2-1
TGTGCCTGGATTGGCGTGTACACTGAAGCTTTCTTT CAWIGVYTEAFF large TRBV30 - TRBJ1-1
TGTGCCAGCAGTTTGGGTCCTAAACAGCCCCAGCATTTT CASSLGPKQPQHF medium-sized TRBV27 - TRBJ1-5
TGCAGTGCTCCACTCCGTGGAGGGCGGGAGCAGTACTTC CSAPLRGGREQYF medium-sized TRBV20-1 - TRBJ2-7
TGTGCCAGTAGTACTCAACGGACAGGGGGCAATGGCTACACCTTC CASSTQRTGGNGYTF - TRBV19 TRBD1 TRBJ1-2
TGCAGTGCTAGGGACAGACGTAATGAAAAACTGTTTTTT CSARDRRNEKLFF medium-sized TRBV20-1 - TRBJ1-4
TGCGCCAGCAGCCAAGGGATACGAGGGGGTCATAACTATGGCTACACCTTC CASSQGIRGGHNYGYTF few TRBV4-1 - TRBJ1-2
TGTGCCAGCCACGACAGAACCAACATCTATGGGGAGCTGTTTTTT CASHDRTNIYGELFF medium-sized TRBV6-2/TRBV6-3 - TRBJ2-2
TGTGCCAGCAGCCCACACGGGGGGGACTATGGCTACACCTTC CASSPHGGDYGYTF - TRBV11-3 - TRBJ1-2
TGTGCCACCAGTGAAGTATGGCTTTATGGCGGGGAGCTGTTTTTT CATSEVWLYGGELFF medium-sized TRBV24-1 - TRBJ2-2
TGTGCCAGCAGTCCTAATGGGGGGGGGAGGAACACTGAAGCTTTCTTT CASSPNGGGRNTEAFF - TRBV6-5 - TRBJ1-1
TGTGCCAGCAGCTTAGTCCCCAGCGGGAGAATAGATACGCAGTATTTT CASSLVPSGRIDTQYF - TRBV7-2 TRBD2 TRBJ2-3
TGTGCCAGCAGCTTGCTCGGTAGCGGGTCCTACAATGAGCAGTTCTTC CASSLLGSGSYNEQFF medium-sized TRBV5-4 TRBD2 TRBJ2-1
TGTGCCAGCAGTCCCAGGGCCAGCTTTGAATACGAGCAGTACTTC CASSPRASFEYEQYF large TRBV27 - TRBJ2-7
TGTGCCAGTAGTATCGGACCGATCTATGGCTACACCTTC CASSIGPIYGYTF medium-sized TRBV19 - TRBJ1-2
TGTGCCAGCTCACCAGGGACAGCGAGTTCACCCCTCCACTTT CASSPGTASSPLHF medium-sized TRBV18 TRBD1 TRBJ1-6
TGTGCCACCAGCCGAATGGGGGGGGGCGGTGAGCAGTTCTTC CATSRMGGGGEQFF - TRBV15 - TRBJ2-1
TGCAGCGTTGAAGATACCAGGGTTAGCTACGAGCAGTACTTC CSVEDTRVSYEQYF - TRBV29-1 - TRBJ2-7
TGTGCCAGCACCCTGAAGGGGGTCCCCGGAGACTCCTACAATGAGCAGTTCTTC CASTLKGVPGDSYNEQFF medium-sized TRBV6-4 - TRBJ2-1
TGTGCCAGCAGAGGCCTTGAAGGCTACACCTTC CASRGLEGYTF few TRBV2 - TRBJ1-2
TGCGCCAGCAGCCAAGAATCCCCAGGGAGGTACGAGCAGTACTTC CASSQESPGRYEQYF few TRBV4-3 - TRBJ2-7
TGTGCCAGCTCACCCGGGACAGGGTCTTCTGAAGCTTTCTTT CASSPGTGSSEAFF few TRBV18 TRBD1 TRBJ1-1
TGCAGTGCTAGGCCCGGGACGTCACAAGAGACCCAGTACTTC CSARPGTSQETQYF - TRBV20-1 - TRBJ2-5
TGCGCCAGCGATCTAGCGGGAGCCCTTAATGAGCAGTTCTTC CASDLAGALNEQFF large TRBV10-2 TRBD2 TRBJ2-1
TGTGCCAGCAGCCCCGACAGGGGGCGAAACTATGGCTACACCTTC CASSPDRGRNYGYTF medium-sized TRBV6-6 TRBD1 TRBJ1-2
TGTGCCAGCAGTCCACTCCCGGGACAGGGGGCGAGCGAGCAGTTCTTC CASSPLPGQGASEQFF once TRBV6-5 TRBD1 TRBJ2-1
TGCGCCAGCAGCTTGTACGTGGACTACGGGGAGCTGTTTTTT CASSLYVDYGELFF medium-sized TRBV5-1 - TRBJ2-2
TGTGCCAGCAGCAAACTGGACGGGAACTCCTACGAGCAGTACTTC CASSKLDGNSYEQYF medium-sized TRBV5-6 - TRBJ2-7
TGTGCCAGCCTGCGGGGGGGATACACAGATACGCAGTATTTT CASLRGGYTDTQYF medium-sized TRBV6-1 TRBD2 TRBJ2-3
TGTGCCAGCACCTTTTCCCCCGCGGCGGGATCGAATCAGTTCTTC CASTFSPAAGSNQFF medium-sized TRBV11-2 - TRBJ2-1
TGTGCCTGCGAGCCCCGGGACAGGGTTACCTACGAGCAGTACTTC CACEPRDRVTYEQYF once TRBV30 TRBD1 TRBJ2-7
TGTGCCAGCAGCTTGTGGGGGTCAGGCTACGAGCAGTACTTC CASSLWGSGYEQYF large TRBV5-6 - TRBJ2-7
TGTGCCAGCTCACCGACGAGGGGCACTGAAGCTTTCTTT CASSPTRGTEAFF few TRBV18 - TRBJ1-1
TGCAGTACTCGGGGACTAGCGGGAGTTAGGGGAAGCTACAATGAGCAGTTCTTC CSTRGLAGVRGSYNEQFF - TRBV20-1 TRBD2 TRBJ2-1
TGTGCCAGCAGTCCCCGACCCTCAGGGGTAGTAGAGACCCAGTACTTC CASSPRPSGVVETQYF medium-sized TRBV6-5 - TRBJ2-5
TGTGCCATCAGTGAGTCTCCAAGAATTATGAACACTGAAGCTTTCTTT CAISESPRIMNTEAFF few TRBV10-3 - TRBJ1-1
TGCAGCGGGGGGACAGGGGGCGAGCAGTACTTC CSGGTGGEQYF few TRBV29-1 TRBD1 TRBJ2-7
TGTGCCAGCAGCCACCTAGGGGGCTCGGGTGTGACTTGGTACCAAGAGACCCAGTACTTC CASSHLGGSGVTWYQETQYF - TRBV14 TRBD1 TRBJ2-5